The 9 T cell receptor beta chains below all came from one sample that was sequenced in a study of T-cell memory formation after mild COVID-19. From the 5' RACE reads, TCRdb called clonotypes with MiXCR, one entry per CDR3 protein. The table shows 150,000 or so distinct CDR3 sequences, with 25% occurring only once. Sequenced material: PBMCs or a T cell subset sorted from them (not recorded which). These receptors came from an adult woman who had mild COVID-19 (a few samples of this study predate the infection). Cell type and time point are not known.

The chain recombines TRBV27 with TRBJ1-5, with 7 bases aligning to TRBD1. This CDR3 is 16 amino acids long. From germline, CDR1 is MNHEY and CDR2 SMNVEV (reference sequence). The junction had 11 bases not matched to a gene; V was cut back by 5 bases and J by 4 bases. Written as DNA, the CDR3 is TGTGCCAGCAGTCGACAGGGAATAAAGGCAAATCAGCCCCAGCATTTT. This translates into CASSRQGIKANQPQHF.

This chain joins TRBV7-2 and TRBJ2-1; the match to TRBD1 covers 7 bases. Germline CDR1 and CDR2: SGHTA and FQGNSA. With V trimmed by 5 bases and J by 9 bases, 13 bases remained unmatched. The CDR3 contains 15 residues. The CDR3 bases are TGTGCCAGCAGCCCGACCGCTACAGGGGATACTGAGCAGTTCTTC. Amino acids: CASSPTATGDTEQFF.

The chain uses TRBV12-3 or TRBV12-4 and TRBJ1-3; possibly TRBD1 for D (5 bases). This CDR3 is 15 amino acids long. Trimming removed 5 bases at V and 0 bases at J, with 11 bases between. In nucleotides, the CDR3 is TGTGCCAGCAGTCCGGACACATACTCTGGAAACACCATATATTTT. It specifies CASSPDTYSGNTIYF.

This clonotype was recorded a few times. The chain has TRBV27 and TRBJ1-3; D might be TRBD1 (5 bases). V was shortened by 6 bases and J by 0 bases, with 12 bases between the two germline ends. CDR1 is MNHEY, CDR2 SMNVEV, per germline (reference sequence). CDR3 length equals 15 residues. The CDR3 loop reads CASRSDTYSGNTIYF. CDR3 sequence (DNA): TGTGCCAGCAGATCGGACACCTACTCTGGAAACACCATATATTTT.

The chain recombines TRBV12-3 or TRBV12-4 with TRBJ2-1, with 7 bases that match TRBD1. V lost 5 bases, J lost 3 bases, and 4 bases stayed unmatched. This CDR3 comprises 14 residues. This CDR3 reads CASSGTAVYNEQFF. DNA of the CDR3: TGTGCCAGCAGTGGGACAGCCGTCTACAATGAGCAGTTCTTC.

The table lists this clonotype with a few counts. The genes are TRBV29-1 and TRBJ1-1; D possibly corresponds to TRBD1 (5 bases). The CDR3 totals 12 residues. Germline V lookup: CDR1 SQVTM, CDR2 ANQGSEA. Trimming stripped 7 bases from V and 4 bases from J, with 13 bases between. DNA of the CDR3: TGCAGCGCGGACATTAGCAGCACTGAAGCTTTCTTT. Its translation is CSADISSTEAFF.

The V gene is TRBV25-1, the J gene TRBJ2-7; D remains ambiguous. In germline, CDR1 is MGHDK, CDR2 SYGVNS. The CDR3 spans 13 residues. V was cut by 0 bases and J by 3 bases, with 6 bases left in between. The CDR3 spells CASSEYRGYEQYF. In DNA form, the CDR3 reads TGTGCCAGCAGTGAATATAGAGGCTACGAGCAGTACTTC.

This clonotype was seen only a few times. The chain is built from TRBV6-2 or TRBV6-3 and TRBJ1-2; D perhaps matches TRBD1 (5 bases). Trimming removed 4 bases at V and 4 bases at J, with 16 bases between. The CDR3 length is 15 residues. Per germline, CDR1 MNHEY and CDR2 SVGEGT. In nucleotides, the CDR3 is TGTGCCAGCAGTTCCCCCAGGGATACGGCCTATGGCTACACCTTC. This encodes CASSSPRDTAYGYTF.

V usage is TRBV6-5 and J usage is TRBJ2-7; D is possibly TRBD1 (5 bases). This CDR3 is 15 amino acids long. Trimming took 6 bases from V and 1 from J, leaving 16 bases between them. Germline values: CDR1 MNHEY, CDR2 SVGAGI. The CDR3: CASSHRAAGSYEQYF. The CDR3, as DNA: TGTGCCAGCAGCCACCGGGCGGCAGGGTCCTACGAGCAGTACTTC.